The entry below describes one TCR beta chain. The record originates from a study of radiation and T cells in renal cell carcinoma. Time point of the sample: blood 4 weeks post-SBRT, at nephrectomy. Treatment in this sample: 15 Gy SBRT to primary tumor, nephrectomy 4 weeks later. Sequencing used immunoSEQ multiplex PCR; TCRdb keeps in-frame clones, though not all of them. The table records some 81,000 clones, about nine tenths of them present only once. The clonotype was recovered from a woman aged 70-85 years with renal cell carcinoma. The material was blood, obtained from a patient whose treatment included radiotherapy and nephrectomy.

DNA for the CDR3: TGTGCCAGCAGTTTTGGACACAGCACAGATACGCAGTATTTT. It translates to CASSFGHSTDTQYF. The chain couples TRBV27 to TRBJ2-3; tentative D call: TRBD1 (5 bases). V dropped 3 bases and J dropped 0 bases, with 7 bases sitting between them. This CDR3 has 14 amino acids. Germline CDR1 MNHEY, CDR2 SMNVEV (reference sequence).